The entry below gives a single TCR beta chain sequence along with its context. Antigen unknown. The data were taken from a study of T cell responses to AZD1222 COVID-19 vaccine. The study, taken as a whole, reports: Only after the peak T cell response were repertoires sampled. Nearly half of the spike-specific TCRs reportedly recognize variant regions that carry no mutations. A mostly white British donor set with more females was recruited, and clonal diversity was possibly underestimated. Spike-specific TCR depth and breadth grew after two AZD1222 doses.

Produced via immunoSEQ multiplex PCR; TCRdb's table is partial and in-frame only. The sample has around 150,000 clones, approximately 90% seen once. Trimming took 0 bases from V and 6 from J, leaving 17 bases between them. CDR3 size: 16 residues. The germline CDR1 and CDR2 sequences are MNHNS and SASEGT. The rearrangement joins TRBV6-1 to TRBJ1-2, with TRBD1 as a possible D gene (5 bases). The sequence came from an adult in good health. Sequencing used peripheral blood, obtained on day 0 of AZD1222 vaccination. In DNA form, the CDR3 reads TGTGCCAGCAGTGAAGCGATAGGTGCAGGGAATGATGGCTACACCTTC. It specifies CASSEAIGAGNDGYTF.